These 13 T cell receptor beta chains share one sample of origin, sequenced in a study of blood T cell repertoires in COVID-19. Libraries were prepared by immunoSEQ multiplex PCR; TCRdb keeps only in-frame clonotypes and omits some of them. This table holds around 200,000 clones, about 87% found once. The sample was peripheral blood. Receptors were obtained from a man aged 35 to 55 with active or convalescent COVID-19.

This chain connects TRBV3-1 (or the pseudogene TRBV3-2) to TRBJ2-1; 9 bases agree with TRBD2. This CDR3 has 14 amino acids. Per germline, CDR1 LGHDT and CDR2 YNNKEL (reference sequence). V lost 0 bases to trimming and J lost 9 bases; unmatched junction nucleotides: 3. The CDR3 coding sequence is TGTGCCAGCAGCCAAGAAGCGGGGGGAGGTGAGCAGTTCTTC. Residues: CASSQEAGGGEQFF.

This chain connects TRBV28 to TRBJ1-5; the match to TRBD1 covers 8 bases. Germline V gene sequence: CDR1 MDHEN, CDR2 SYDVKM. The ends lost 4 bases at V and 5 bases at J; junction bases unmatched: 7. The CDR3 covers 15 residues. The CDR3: CASSSSGGIYQPQHF. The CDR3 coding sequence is TGTGCCAGCAGTTCCTCAGGGGGCATTTATCAGCCCCAGCATTTT.

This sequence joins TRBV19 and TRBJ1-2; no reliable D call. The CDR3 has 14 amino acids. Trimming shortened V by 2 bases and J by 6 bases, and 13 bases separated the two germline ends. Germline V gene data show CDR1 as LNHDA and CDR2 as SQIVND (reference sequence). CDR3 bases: TGTGCCAGTAGTATATATGGGGAGGGCGATGGCTACACCTTC. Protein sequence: CASSIYGEGDGYTF.

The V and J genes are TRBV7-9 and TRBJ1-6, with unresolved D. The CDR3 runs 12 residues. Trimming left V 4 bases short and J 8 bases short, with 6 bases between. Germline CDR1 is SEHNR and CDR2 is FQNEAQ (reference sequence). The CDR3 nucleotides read TGTGCCAGCAGCTCCCAGGATTCACCCCTCCACTTT. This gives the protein CASSSQDSPLHF.

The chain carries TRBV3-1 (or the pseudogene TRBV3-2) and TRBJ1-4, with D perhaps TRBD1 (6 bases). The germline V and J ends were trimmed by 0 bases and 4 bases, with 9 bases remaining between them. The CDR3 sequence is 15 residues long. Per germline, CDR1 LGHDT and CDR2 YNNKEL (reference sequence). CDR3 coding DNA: TGTGCCAGCAGCCAAGATAGGGGGGGTAATGAAAAACTGTTTTTT. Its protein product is CASSQDRGGNEKLFF.

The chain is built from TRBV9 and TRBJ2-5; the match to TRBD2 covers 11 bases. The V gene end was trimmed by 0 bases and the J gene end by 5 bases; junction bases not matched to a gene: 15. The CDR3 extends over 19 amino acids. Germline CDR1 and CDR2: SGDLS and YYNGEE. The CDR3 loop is CASSVGVSGGAPPSETQYF. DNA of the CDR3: TGTGCCAGCAGCGTAGGCGTTAGCGGGGGGGCACCACCCTCGGAGACCCAGTACTTC.

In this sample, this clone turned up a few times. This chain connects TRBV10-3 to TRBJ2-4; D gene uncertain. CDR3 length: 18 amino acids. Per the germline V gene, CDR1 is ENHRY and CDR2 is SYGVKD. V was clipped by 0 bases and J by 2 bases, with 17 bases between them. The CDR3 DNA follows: TGTGCCATCAGTGAGTCGATTGGTCTGACTGCAACCAAAAACATTCAGTACTTC. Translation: CAISESIGLTATKNIQYF.

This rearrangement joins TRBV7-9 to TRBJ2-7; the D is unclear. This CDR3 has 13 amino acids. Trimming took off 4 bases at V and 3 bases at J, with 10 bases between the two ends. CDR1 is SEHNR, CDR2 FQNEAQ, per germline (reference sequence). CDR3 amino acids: CASSSLNFYEQYF. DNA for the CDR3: TGTGCCAGCAGCTCCCTGAACTTCTACGAGCAGTACTTC. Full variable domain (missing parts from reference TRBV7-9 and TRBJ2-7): DTGVSQNPRHKITKRGQNVTFRCDPISEHNRLYWYRQTLGQGPEFLTYFQNEAQLEKSRLLSDRFSAERPKGSFSTLEIQRTEQGDSAMYLCASSSLNFYEQYFGPGTRLTVT.

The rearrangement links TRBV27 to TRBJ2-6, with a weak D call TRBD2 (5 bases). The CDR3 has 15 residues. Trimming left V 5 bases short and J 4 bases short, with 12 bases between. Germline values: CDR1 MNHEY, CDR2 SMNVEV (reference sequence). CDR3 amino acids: CASSPPRRGANVLTF. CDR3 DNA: TGTGCCAGCAGTCCCCCCCGGAGGGGGGCCAACGTCCTGACTTTC.

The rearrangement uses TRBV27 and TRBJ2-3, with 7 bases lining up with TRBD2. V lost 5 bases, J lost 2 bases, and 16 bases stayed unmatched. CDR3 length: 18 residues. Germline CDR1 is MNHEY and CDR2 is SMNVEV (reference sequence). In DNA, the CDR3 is TGTGCCAGCAGTCCGAGATACGGTAGCGGGCGCTACACAGATACGCAGTATTTT. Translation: CASSPRYGSGRYTDTQYF.

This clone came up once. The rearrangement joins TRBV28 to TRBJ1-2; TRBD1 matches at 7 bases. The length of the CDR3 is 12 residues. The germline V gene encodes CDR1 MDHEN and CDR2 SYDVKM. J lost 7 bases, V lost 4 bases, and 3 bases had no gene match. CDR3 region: CASSSGQFGYTF. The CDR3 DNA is TGTGCCAGCAGTTCGGGACAGTTTGGCTACACCTTC.

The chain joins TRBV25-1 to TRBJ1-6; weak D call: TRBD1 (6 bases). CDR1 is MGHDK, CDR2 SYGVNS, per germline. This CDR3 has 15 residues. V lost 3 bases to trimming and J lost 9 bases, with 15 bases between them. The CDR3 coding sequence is TGTGCCAGCAGTGAGCCCGAACAGGGCAGTTCACCCCTCCACTTT. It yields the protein CASSEPEQGSSPLHF.

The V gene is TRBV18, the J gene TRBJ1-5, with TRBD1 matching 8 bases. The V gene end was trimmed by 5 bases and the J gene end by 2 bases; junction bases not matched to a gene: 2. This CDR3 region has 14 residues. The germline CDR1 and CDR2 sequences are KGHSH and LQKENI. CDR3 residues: CASSSTGGNQPQHF. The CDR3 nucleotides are TGTGCCAGCTCATCGACAGGGGGCAATCAGCCCCAGCATTTT.